Presented here are 20 T cell receptor beta chains from one specimen sequenced in a study of blood T cell repertoires in COVID-19. Clones were sequenced by immunoSEQ multiplex PCR, and TCRdb holds only the in-frame ones, with some missing. The sample has about 97,000 clones, 84% seen once. Sequencing was performed on peripheral blood. The receptors stem from a man in his forties with active or convalescent COVID-19.

V is TRBV19 and J is TRBJ2-2; D call uncertain. V shed 9 bases and J shed 5 bases, with 16 bases lying between them. The CDR3 totals 14 residues. Germline V gene sequence: CDR1 LNHDA, CDR2 SQIVND (reference sequence). The CDR3 sequence is CASSLGTLTGELFF. For the CDR3, the DNA is TGTGCCAGCTCCCTGGGCACTTTGACCGGGGAGCTGTTTTTT.

This chain joins TRBV9 and TRBJ2-1; tentatively, D is TRBD1 (5 bases). Trimming cost V 4 bases and J 5 bases, with 16 bases left between them. This CDR3 comprises 15 residues. CDR1 and CDR2 (germline): SGDLS, YYNGEE. CDR3 amino acids: CASSSGPGQNNEQFF. DNA of the CDR3: TGTGCCAGCAGCTCTGGACCCGGACAAAACAATGAGCAGTTCTTC.

The CDR3 DNA reads as TGTGCCAGCAGCCCTTCCAGGGGCAATGAGCAGTTCTTC. Translating gives CASSPSRGNEQFF. This chain joins TRBV7-9 and TRBJ2-1, with D tentatively TRBD1 (6 bases). V was clipped by 5 bases and J by 6 bases, with 11 bases between them. This CDR3 spans 13 amino acids. CDR1 is SEHNR, CDR2 FQNEAQ, per germline (reference sequence).

The rearrangement uses TRBV5-1 and TRBJ1-2; D is unresolved. Germline CDR1 is SGHRS and CDR2 is YFSETQ. Trimming removed 0 bases from V and 0 bases from J, with 9 bases in between. This CDR3 is 15 amino acids long. CDR3 residues: CASSLDSASNYGYTF. DNA for the CDR3: TGCGCCAGCAGCTTGGACAGTGCCTCTAACTATGGCTACACCTTC. The whole variable domain, remainder taken from reference TRBV5-1 and TRBJ1-2, is KAGVTQTPRYLIKTRGQQVTLSCSPISGHRSVSWYQQTPGQGLQFLFEYFSETQRNKGNFPGRFSGRQFSNSRSEMNVSTLELGDSALYLCASSLDSASNYGYTFGSGTRLTVV.

The chain joins TRBV5-1 to TRBJ1-2, with D uncertain. The germline V and J ends were trimmed by 4 bases and 3 bases, with 10 bases remaining between them. The CDR3 has 13 amino acids. Per germline, CDR1 SGHRS and CDR2 YFSETQ. The CDR3 DNA sequence: TGCGCCAGCAGCCCTGGCTCTGACTATGGCTACACCTTC. Translation: CASSPGSDYGYTF.

The chain links TRBV9 to TRBJ2-1, with 7 bases fitting TRBD2. The CDR3 extends over 12 amino acids. V shed 0 bases and J 11 bases; nucleotides not matched to a gene: 2. The germline CDR1 and CDR2 sequences are SGDLS and YYNGEE. CDR3 coding DNA: TGTGCCAGCAGCGTAGAGGGGACTAAGCAGTTCTTC. Protein product: CASSVEGTKQFF.

This clone was recorded a few times. The genes are TRBV7-2 and TRBJ1-6, with D possibly being TRBD1 (6 bases). Trimming took 5 bases from V and 7 from J, leaving 12 bases between them. This CDR3 spans 14 amino acids. CDR1 SGHTA and CDR2 FQGNSA come from the germline V gene. CDR3 nucleotide sequence: TGTGCCAGCAGCCGTGAGGGGGGGAATTCACCCCTCCACTTT. Amino acids: CASSREGGNSPLHF.

The chain combines TRBV6-2 or TRBV6-3 with TRBJ2-1; TRBD2 agrees at 14 bases. The CDR3 contains 18 residues. The V gene end was trimmed by 6 bases and the J gene end by 0 bases; junction bases not matched to a gene: 7. The germline V gene encodes CDR1 MNHEY and CDR2 SVGEGT. DNA for the CDR3: TGTGCCAGCAGCCAGGGACTAGCGGGGGCTGGCTCCTACAATGAGCAGTTCTTC. Its protein is CASSQGLAGAGSYNEQFF.

V usage is TRBV7-9 and J usage is TRBJ1-1; a weak D match, TRBD1 (5 bases). The CDR3 is 14 residues long. Trimming took 4 bases from V and 1 from J, leaving 10 bases between them. From germline, CDR1 is SEHNR and CDR2 FQNEAQ (reference sequence). The CDR3: CASSSTDQNTEAFF. CDR3 in DNA: TGTGCCAGCAGCTCGACAGATCAGAACACTGAAGCTTTCTTT. Filled out from reference TRBV7-9 and TRBJ1-1, the complete variable domain reads DTGVSQNPRHKITKRGQNVTFRCDPISEHNRLYWYRQTLGQGPEFLTYFQNEAQLEKSRLLSDRFSAERPKGSFSTLEIQRTEQGDSAMYLCASSSTDQNTEAFFGQGTRLTVV.

This chain's CDR3 is CASSLNSQGEAFF. The CDR3 bases are TGCGCCAGCAGCTTGAATTCCCAGGGAGAAGCTTTCTTT. This sequence joins TRBV5-1 and TRBJ1-1, with a tentative D call TRBD1 (5 bases). Germline CDR1 is SGHRS and CDR2 is YFSETQ. The germline V and J ends were trimmed by 1 base and 8 bases, with 12 bases remaining between them. The CDR3 length is 13 residues.

CDR3 loop: CATLGQMNTGELFF. CDR3 DNA sequence: TGTGCCACCCTGGGACAGATGAACACCGGGGAGCTGTTTTTT. V and J are TRBV28 and TRBJ2-2, with 7 bases matching TRBD1. Unmatched junction bases numbered 6, after V lost 10 bases and J lost 1 base. This CDR3 region has 14 residues. Germline values: CDR1 MDHEN, CDR2 SYDVKM.

The chain uses TRBV6-2 or TRBV6-3 and TRBJ2-4, with 7 nucleotides matching TRBD2. Trimming cost V 4 bases and J 6 bases; bases outside gene matches: 6. Germline assignment: CDR1 MNHEY and CDR2 SVGEGT. The CDR3 is made up of 14 amino acids. The CDR3 spells CASSSGWGGNIQYF. The CDR3, as DNA: TGTGCCAGCAGTTCTGGTTGGGGGGGAAACATTCAGTACTTC.

The chain links TRBV6-5 to TRBJ2-4; 11 bases fit TRBD2. The germline CDR1 and CDR2 sequences are MNHEY and SVGAGI. The V and J ends lost 8 bases and 8 bases, in that order; junction bases with no gene match: 8. This CDR3 comprises 14 residues. In DNA form, the CDR3 reads TGTGCCAGCTGTAGCGGGGGGGCAATTGACATTCAGTACTTC. Encoded protein: CASCSGGAIDIQYF.

The CDR3 loop is CASSPQGRSTEAFF. The CDR3 coding sequence is TGTGCCAGCAGTCCACAGGGGAGAAGCACTGAAGCTTTCTTT. The chain couples TRBV6-4 to TRBJ1-1; 7 bases are a match to TRBD1. Trimming took 5 bases from V and 4 from J; bases not matched to a gene: 7. This CDR3 spans 14 amino acids. Germline-derived CDR1 and CDR2 are MRHNA and SNTAGT.

This chain connects TRBV18 to TRBJ2-3; the match to TRBD2 covers 13 bases. Trimming cost V 6 bases and J 1 base; bases outside gene matches: 7. The CDR3 is 17 residues long. Germline CDR1 is KGHSH and CDR2 is LQKENI. CDR3 sequence: CASSPEGLAGGTDTQYF. The CDR3 region has the DNA TGTGCCAGCTCCCCCGAAGGACTAGCGGGGGGCACAGATACGCAGTATTTT.

The V gene is TRBV19, the J gene TRBJ2-7, with a tentative D call TRBD2 (5 bases). Germline V gene lookup returns CDR1 LNHDA and CDR2 SQIVND (reference sequence). CDR3 length: 17 residues. V dropped 1 base and J dropped 2 bases, with 18 bases sitting between them. The CDR3 nucleotides read TGTGCCAGTAGTATAGTAATCGCCGTAACGGGAACCTACGAGCAGTACTTC. As protein: CASSIVIAVTGTYEQYF.

J is TRBJ1-6 and V is TRBV25-1; 7 bases fit TRBD1. The CDR3 runs 14 residues. V shed 2 bases and J 7 bases; nucleotides not matched to a gene: 2. CDR1 is MGHDK and CDR2 is SYGVNS in the germline V gene. The CDR3: CASSEVRGNSPLHF. In nucleotides, the CDR3 is TGTGCCAGCAGTGAAGTCAGGGGGAATTCACCCCTCCACTTT.

The chain employs TRBV9 and TRBJ2-3; TRBD1 might be the D (6 bases). Trimming left V 3 bases short and J 5 bases short, with 16 bases between. The CDR3 runs to 15 residues. Germline V gene sequence: CDR1 SGDLS, CDR2 YYNGEE. In DNA form, the CDR3 reads TGTGCCAGCAGCGCCGGGACATCGGTCAGAGATACGCAGTATTTT. Translating gives CASSAGTSVRDTQYF.

The chain uses TRBV6-2 or TRBV6-3 and TRBJ2-7, with D tentatively TRBD1 (6 bases). The germline V gene encodes CDR1 MNHEY and CDR2 SVGEGT. The CDR3 is 14 amino acids. Trimming took off 6 bases at V and 2 bases at J, with 14 bases between the two ends. The CDR3 loop reads CASSVMDSAYEQYF. The CDR3, as DNA: TGTGCCAGCAGCGTAATGGACAGTGCCTACGAGCAGTACTTC.

A few counts support this clone. This sequence joins TRBV5-1 and TRBJ1-1; 8 positions agree with TRBD1. The germline gives CDR1 SGHRS, CDR2 YFSETQ. The CDR3 has 15 residues. The ends lost 2 bases at V and 1 base at J; junction bases unmatched: 4. CDR3 in amino acids: CASSFSGGWNTEAFF. DNA for the CDR3: TGCGCCAGCAGCTTCTCAGGGGGCTGGAACACTGAAGCTTTCTTT.